This T cell receptor beta chain comes out of a study of identical twins. Study outcomes and limitations: Twins showed weaker excess sharing in their beta out-of-frame sequences.

This clonotype came up a few times. What it binds is not known. After template switching added a universal primer site, the resulting cDNA carried unique molecular identifiers. TCRdb fed the 5' RACE reads into MiXCR, producing one record per CDR3 protein. Of under 500,000 distinct CDR3 sequences in the sample, 13% to 15% were seen once. Separately, the same data were catalogued under a study of yellow fever vaccine responses in identical twins.

The source material was CD4+ T cells sorted from blood. This sequence originates from a young woman in good health.

DNA of the CDR3: TGTGCCAGCAGCTTGGGGACAGGGGGCGGCAGCTACACCTTC. Translated, it gives CASSLGTGGGSYTF. The J gene is TRBJ1-2, the V gene TRBV11-2, with 12 bases lining up with TRBD1. This CDR3 is 14 amino acids long. Germline V gene lookup returns CDR1 SGHAT and CDR2 FQNNGV. V lost 3 bases, J lost 9 bases, and 5 bases stayed unmatched.